This T cell receptor beta chain was obtained from a study of T cells after yellow fever vaccination. This CDR3 region has 14 residues. Deletions cut 3 bases from V and 2 bases from J, with 10 bases between. Each CDR3 protein is one row after TCRdb ran MiXCR on the 5' RACE reads. The table lists around 550,000 distinct CDR3 sequences, 15% to 20% of them singletons. The sequence was collected from a young man who received the YFV17D yellow fever vaccine. The material was PBMCs, obtained 15 days after the yellow fever booster vaccination. The J gene is TRBJ2-5, the V gene TRBV12-3 or TRBV12-4; TRBD1 might be the D (6 bases). Written as DNA, the CDR3 is TGTGCCAGCAGTTTCCGTGACAGGCAAGAGACCCAGTACTTC. It is translated as CASSFRDRQETQYF.